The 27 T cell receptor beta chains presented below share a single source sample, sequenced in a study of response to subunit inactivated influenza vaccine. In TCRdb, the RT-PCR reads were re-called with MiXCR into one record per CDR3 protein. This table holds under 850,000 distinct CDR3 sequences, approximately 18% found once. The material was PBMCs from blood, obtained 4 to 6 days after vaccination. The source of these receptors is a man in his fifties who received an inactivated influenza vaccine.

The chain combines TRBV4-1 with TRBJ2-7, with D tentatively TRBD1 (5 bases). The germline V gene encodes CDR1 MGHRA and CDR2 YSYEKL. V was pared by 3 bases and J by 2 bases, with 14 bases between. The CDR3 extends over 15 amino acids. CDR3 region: CASSQRSAGPYEQYF. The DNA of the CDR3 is TGCGCCAGCAGCCAGAGATCTGCAGGGCCCTACGAGCAGTACTTC.

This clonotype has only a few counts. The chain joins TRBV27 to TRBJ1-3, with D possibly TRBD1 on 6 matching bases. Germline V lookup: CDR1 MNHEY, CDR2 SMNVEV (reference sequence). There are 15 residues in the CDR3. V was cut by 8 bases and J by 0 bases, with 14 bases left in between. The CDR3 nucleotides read TGTGCCAGCTCACGAGGGGGTTCCTCTGGAAACACCATATATTTT. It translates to CASSRGGSSGNTIYF.

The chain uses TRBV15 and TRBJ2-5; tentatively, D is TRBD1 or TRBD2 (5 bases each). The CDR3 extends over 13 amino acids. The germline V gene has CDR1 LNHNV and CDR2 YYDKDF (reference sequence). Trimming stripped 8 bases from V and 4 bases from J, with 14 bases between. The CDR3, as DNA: TGTGCCACCGGGGGTCTTGGGGGAGAGACCCAGTACTTC. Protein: CATGGLGGETQYF.

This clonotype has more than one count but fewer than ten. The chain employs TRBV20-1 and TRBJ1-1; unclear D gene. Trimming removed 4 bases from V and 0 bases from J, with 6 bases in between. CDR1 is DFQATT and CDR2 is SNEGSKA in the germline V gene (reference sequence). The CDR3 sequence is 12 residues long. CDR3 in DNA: TGCAGTGCTAAGGTGTTGAACACTGAAGCTTTCTTT. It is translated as CSAKVLNTEAFF.

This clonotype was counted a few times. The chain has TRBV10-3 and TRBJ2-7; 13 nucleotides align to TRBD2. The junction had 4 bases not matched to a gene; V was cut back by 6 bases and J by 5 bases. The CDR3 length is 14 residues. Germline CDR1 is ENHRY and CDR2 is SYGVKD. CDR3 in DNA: TGTGCCATCAGCCGGACTAGCGGGAGCGACGAGCAGTACTTC. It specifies CAISRTSGSDEQYF.

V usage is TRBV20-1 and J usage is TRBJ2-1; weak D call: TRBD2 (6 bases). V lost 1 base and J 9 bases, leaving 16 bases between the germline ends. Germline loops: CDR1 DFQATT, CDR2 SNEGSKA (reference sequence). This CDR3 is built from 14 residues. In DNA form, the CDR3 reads TGCAGTGCTAGAGGTGTAGGAGGGAGCGGTGAGCAGTTCTTC. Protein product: CSARGVGGSGEQFF.

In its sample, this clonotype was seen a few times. The chain's CDR3 is CSASANGETQYF. DNA for the CDR3: TGCAGTGCTAGCGCTAATGGAGAGACCCAGTACTTC. The chain recombines TRBV20-1 with TRBJ2-5; no clear D gene. The V gene's germline CDR1 is DFQATT and CDR2 SNEGSKA (reference sequence). Trimming removed 3 bases at V and 4 bases at J, with 9 bases between. This CDR3 has 12 amino acids.

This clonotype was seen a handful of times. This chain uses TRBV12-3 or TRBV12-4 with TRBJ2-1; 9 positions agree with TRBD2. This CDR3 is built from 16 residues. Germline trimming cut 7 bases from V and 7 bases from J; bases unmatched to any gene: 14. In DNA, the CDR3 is TGTGCCAGCAAGGCGAGAGGGCGGGGGGGCAGTAATGAGCAGTTCTTC. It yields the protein CASKARGRGGSNEQFF.

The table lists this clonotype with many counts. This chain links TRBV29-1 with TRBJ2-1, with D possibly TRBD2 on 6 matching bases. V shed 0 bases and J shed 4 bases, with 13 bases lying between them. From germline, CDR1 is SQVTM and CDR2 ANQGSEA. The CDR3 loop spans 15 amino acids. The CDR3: CSVEDAAGWYNEQFF. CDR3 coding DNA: TGCAGCGTTGAAGATGCCGCGGGGTGGTACAATGAGCAGTTCTTC.

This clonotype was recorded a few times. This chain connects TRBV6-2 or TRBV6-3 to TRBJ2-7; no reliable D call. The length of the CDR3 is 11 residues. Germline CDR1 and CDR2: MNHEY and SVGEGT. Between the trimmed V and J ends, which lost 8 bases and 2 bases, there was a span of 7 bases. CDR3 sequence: CASGQAYEQYF. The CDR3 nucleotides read TGTGCCAGCGGGCAGGCCTACGAGCAGTACTTC.

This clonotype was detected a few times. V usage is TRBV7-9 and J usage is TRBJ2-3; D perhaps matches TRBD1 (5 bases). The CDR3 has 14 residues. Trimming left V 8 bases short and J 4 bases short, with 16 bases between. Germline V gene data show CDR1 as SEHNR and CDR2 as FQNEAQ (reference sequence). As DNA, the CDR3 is TGTGCCAGCGGACCTCTATTAGGGGCAGATACGCAGTATTTT. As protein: CASGPLLGADTQYF.

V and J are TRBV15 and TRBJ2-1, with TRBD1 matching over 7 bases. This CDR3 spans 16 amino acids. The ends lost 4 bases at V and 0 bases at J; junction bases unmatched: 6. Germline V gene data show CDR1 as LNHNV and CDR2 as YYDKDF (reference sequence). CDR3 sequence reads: CATSIDNRGSYNEQFF. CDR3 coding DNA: TGTGCCACCAGCATTGACAACAGGGGCTCCTACAATGAGCAGTTCTTC.

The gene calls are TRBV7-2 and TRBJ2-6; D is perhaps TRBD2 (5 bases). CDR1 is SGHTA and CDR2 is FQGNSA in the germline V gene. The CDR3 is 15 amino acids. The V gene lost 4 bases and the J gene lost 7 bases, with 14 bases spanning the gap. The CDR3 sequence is CASSSRARGANVLTF. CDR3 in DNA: TGTGCCAGCAGCTCACGCGCCCGGGGAGCCAACGTCCTGACTTTC.

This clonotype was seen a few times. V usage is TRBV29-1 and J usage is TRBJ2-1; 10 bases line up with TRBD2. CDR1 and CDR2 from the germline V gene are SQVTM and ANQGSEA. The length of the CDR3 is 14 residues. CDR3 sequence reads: CSTAGGSSYNEQFF. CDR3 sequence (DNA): TGCTCGACAGCGGGAGGGTCTTCCTACAATGAGCAGTTCTTC.

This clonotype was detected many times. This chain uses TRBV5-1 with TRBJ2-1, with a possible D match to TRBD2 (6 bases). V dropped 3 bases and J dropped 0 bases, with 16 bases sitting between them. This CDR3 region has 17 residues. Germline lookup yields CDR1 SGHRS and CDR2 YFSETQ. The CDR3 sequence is CASSSRQRASSYNEQFF. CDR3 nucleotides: TGCGCCAGCAGCTCGAGACAGCGGGCCAGCTCCTACAATGAGCAGTTCTTC.

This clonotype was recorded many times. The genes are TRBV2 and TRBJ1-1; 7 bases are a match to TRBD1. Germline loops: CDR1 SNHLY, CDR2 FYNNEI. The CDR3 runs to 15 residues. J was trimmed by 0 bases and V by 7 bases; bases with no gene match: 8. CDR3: CASKKGTAMNTEAFF. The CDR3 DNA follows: TGTGCCAGCAAAAAGGGGACAGCAATGAACACTGAAGCTTTCTTT. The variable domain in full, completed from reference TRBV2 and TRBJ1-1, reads EPEVTQTPSHQVTQMGQEVILRCVPISNHLYFYWYRQILGQKVEFLVSFYNNEISEKSEIFDDQFSVERPDGSNFTLKIRSTKLEDSAMYFCASKKGTAMNTEAFFGQGTRLTVV.

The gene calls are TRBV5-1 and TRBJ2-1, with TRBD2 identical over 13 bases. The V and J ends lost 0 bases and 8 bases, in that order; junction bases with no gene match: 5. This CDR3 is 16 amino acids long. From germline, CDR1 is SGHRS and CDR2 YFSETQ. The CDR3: CASSLELAGGRDEQFF. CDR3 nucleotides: TGCGCCAGCAGCTTGGAACTAGCGGGAGGGCGTGATGAGCAGTTCTTC. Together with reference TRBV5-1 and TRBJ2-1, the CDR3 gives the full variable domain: KAGVTQTPRYLIKTRGQQVTLSCSPISGHRSVSWYQQTPGQGLQFLFEYFSETQRNKGNFPGRFSGRQFSNSRSEMNVSTLELGDSALYLCASSLELAGGRDEQFFGPGTRLTVL.

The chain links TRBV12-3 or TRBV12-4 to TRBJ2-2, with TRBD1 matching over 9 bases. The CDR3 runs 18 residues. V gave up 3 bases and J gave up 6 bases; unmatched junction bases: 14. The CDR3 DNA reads TGTGCCAGCAGTTTCCGGTCCGGGGGACAGGGAGTTTCCGGGGAGCTGTTTTTT. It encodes CASSFRSGGQGVSGELFF.

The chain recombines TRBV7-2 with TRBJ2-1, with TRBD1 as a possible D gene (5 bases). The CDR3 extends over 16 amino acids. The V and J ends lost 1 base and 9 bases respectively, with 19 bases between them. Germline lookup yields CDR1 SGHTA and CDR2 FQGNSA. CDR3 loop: CASSLGGWTILAEQFF. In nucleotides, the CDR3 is TGTGCCAGCAGCTTAGGAGGTTGGACAATCTTGGCTGAGCAGTTCTTC.

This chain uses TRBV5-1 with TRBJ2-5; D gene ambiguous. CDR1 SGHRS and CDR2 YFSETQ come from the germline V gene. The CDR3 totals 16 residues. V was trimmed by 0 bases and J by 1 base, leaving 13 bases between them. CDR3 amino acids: CASSLAGSTSQETQYF. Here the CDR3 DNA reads TGCGCCAGCAGCTTGGCCGGCAGCACCTCCCAAGAGACCCAGTACTTC.

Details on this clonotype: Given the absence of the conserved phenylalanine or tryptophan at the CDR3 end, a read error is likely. The CDR3 coding sequence is TGTGCCATCAGTGACTCCGCGCTGGCGGATGAGACCCAGTACCTC. Amino acid sequence: CAISDSALADETQYL. This chain links TRBV10-3 with TRBJ2-5, with D unresolved. Germline V CDR1 and CDR2: ENHRY, SYGVKD. CDR3 size: 15 residues. Trimming removed 3 bases at V and 5 bases at J, with 16 bases between.

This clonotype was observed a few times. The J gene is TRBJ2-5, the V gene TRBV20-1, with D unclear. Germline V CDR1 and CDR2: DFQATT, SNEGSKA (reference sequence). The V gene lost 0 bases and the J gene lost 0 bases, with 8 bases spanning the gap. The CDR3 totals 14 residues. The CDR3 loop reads CSARDLAYQETQYF. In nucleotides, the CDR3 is TGCAGTGCTAGAGATCTCGCGTACCAAGAGACCCAGTACTTC.

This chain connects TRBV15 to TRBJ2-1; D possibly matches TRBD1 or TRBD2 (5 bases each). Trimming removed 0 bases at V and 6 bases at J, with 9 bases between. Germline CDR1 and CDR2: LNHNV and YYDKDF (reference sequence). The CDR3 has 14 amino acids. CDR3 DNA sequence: TGTGCCACCAGCAGAGACCGGGACCGCAATGAGCAGTTCTTC. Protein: CATSRDRDRNEQFF.

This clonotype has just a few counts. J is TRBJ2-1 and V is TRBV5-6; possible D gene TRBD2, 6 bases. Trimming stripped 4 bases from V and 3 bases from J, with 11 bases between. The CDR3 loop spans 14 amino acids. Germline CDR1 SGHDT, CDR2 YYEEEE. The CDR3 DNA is TGTGCCAGCAGCATGGGACTCAACTACAATGAGCAGTTCTTC. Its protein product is CASSMGLNYNEQFF.

In nucleotides, the CDR3 is TGCAGTGCAAGGACAGGGATCACTGAAGCTTTCTTT. Translating gives CSARTGITEAFF. The chain links TRBV20-1 to TRBJ1-1; 8 bases line up with TRBD1. The germline V gene encodes CDR1 DFQATT and CDR2 SNEGSKA (reference sequence). The CDR3 has 12 amino acids. Germline trimming cut 6 bases from V and 4 bases from J; bases unmatched to any gene: 4.

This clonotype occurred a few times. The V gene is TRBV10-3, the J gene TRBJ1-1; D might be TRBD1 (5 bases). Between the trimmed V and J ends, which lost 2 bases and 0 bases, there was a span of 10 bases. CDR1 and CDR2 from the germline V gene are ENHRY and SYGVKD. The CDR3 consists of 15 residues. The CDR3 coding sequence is TGTGCCATCAGTGAGAGGACACCTATGAACACTGAAGCTTTCTTT. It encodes CAISERTPMNTEAFF.

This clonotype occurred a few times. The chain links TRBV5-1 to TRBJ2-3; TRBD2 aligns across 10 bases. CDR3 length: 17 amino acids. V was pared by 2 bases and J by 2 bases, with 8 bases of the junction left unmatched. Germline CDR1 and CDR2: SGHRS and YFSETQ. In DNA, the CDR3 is TGCGCCAGCAGCTTCTTGAGCGGGGGGGCCAACACAGATACGCAGTATTTT. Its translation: CASSFLSGGANTDTQYF.